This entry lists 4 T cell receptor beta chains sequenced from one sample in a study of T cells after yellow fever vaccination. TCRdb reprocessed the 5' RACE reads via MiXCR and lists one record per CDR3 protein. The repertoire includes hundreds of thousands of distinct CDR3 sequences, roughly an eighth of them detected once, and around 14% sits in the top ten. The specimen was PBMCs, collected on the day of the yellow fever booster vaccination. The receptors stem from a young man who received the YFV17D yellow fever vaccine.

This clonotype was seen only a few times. This CDR3 is CASSLLITREPNEQFF. CDR3 sequence (DNA): TGCGCCAGCAGCCTCCTAATAACCCGGGAGCCAAATGAGCAGTTCTTC. V usage is TRBV5-1 and J usage is TRBJ2-1, with D tentatively TRBD2 (6 bases). The germline V gene has CDR1 SGHRS and CDR2 YFSETQ. This CDR3 has 16 amino acids. Trimming left V 4 bases short and J 7 bases short, with 21 bases between.

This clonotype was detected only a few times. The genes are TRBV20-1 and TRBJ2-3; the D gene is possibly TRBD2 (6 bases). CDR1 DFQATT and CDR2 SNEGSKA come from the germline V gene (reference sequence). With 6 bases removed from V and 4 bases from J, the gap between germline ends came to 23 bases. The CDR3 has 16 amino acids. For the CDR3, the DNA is TGCAGTGCCACATCTCCAGCGGGCCTTTTGGCAGATACGCAGTATTTT. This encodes CSATSPAGLLADTQYF.

The CDR3 reads CSAVWQYYGYTF. The CDR3 bases are TGCAGTGCAGTCTGGCAATACTATGGCTACACCTTC. V is TRBV20-1 and J is TRBJ1-2; D unclear. Germline V lookup: CDR1 DFQATT, CDR2 SNEGSKA (reference sequence). V lost 6 bases to trimming and J lost 3 bases, with 11 bases between them. CDR3 length: 12 amino acids.

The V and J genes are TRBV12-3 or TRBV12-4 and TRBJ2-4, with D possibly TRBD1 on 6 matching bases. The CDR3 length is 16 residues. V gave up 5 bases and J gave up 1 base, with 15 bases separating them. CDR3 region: CASSPQDSSAKNIQYF. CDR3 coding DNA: TGTGCCAGCAGTCCCCAGGACAGTTCTGCCAAAAACATTCAGTACTTC.